These T cell receptor beta chains were read from a single sample in a study of blood T cell dynamics during melanoma immunotherapy. TCRdb's copy holds only in-frame clones and misses some; the assay was immunoSEQ multiplex PCR. The table includes more than 9,000 clones, around 86% detected once. The specimen was blood, collected from a patient treated with checkpoint blockade. The receptors here all came from a human donor with melanoma. Both conserved end residues are part of each CDR3. Fields, in order: J gene, V gene, clone size, D gene, CDR3 DNA, CDR3 protein. The D gene is left open where the match is weak. For some rows the clone size is stated as once, few or many, or as a class when expanded; others skip it.

TRBJ1-2 | TRBV19 | NA | NA | TGTGCCAGTAGTGCGGGTTCTGGGTATGGCTACACCTTC | CASSAGSGYGYTF
TRBJ1-5 | TRBV19 | NA | TRBD1 | TGTGCCAGCCCCCCCACCATGACAGGGTCGGGTGCGGATCAGCCCCAGCATTTT | CASPPTMTGSGADQPQHF
TRBJ1-5 | TRBV19 | NA | NA | TGTGCCAGTAGTATAATTCGGACGGTCAATCAGCCCCAGCATTTT | CASSIIRTVNQPQHF
TRBJ1-5 | TRBV6-1 | few | NA | TGTGCCAGCAGTATGACAGCGATCAATCAGCCCCAGCATTTT | CASSMTAINQPQHF
TRBJ2-5 | TRBV6-4 | NA | TRBD1 | TGTGCCAGCAGTCCCGACAGGGGAGAGACCCAGTACTTC | CASSPDRGETQYF
TRBJ1-1 | TRBV6-5 | few | NA | TGTGCCAGCAGTTACGGGGGCACTGAAGCTTTCTTT | CASSYGGTEAFF
TRBJ2-5 | TRBV9 | NA | TRBD2 | TGTGCCAGCAGCGTAGCTCCTAGCGGGGGGGCAGGAGAGACCCAGTACTTC | CASSVAPSGGAGETQYF
TRBJ1-4 | TRBV28 | NA | TRBD1 | TGTGCCAGCAGTTCCTGGACAGGGAGGGATGAAAAACTGTTTTTT | CASSSWTGRDEKLFF
TRBJ2-7 | TRBV21-1 | NA | NA | TGTGCCAGGGGACAGGGGCGGACCTACGAGCAGTACTTC | CARGQGRTYEQYF
TRBJ2-3 | TRBV2 | once | TRBD2 | TGTGCCAGCAGAGCTGGACTAGCCGTCACAGATACGCAGTATTTT | CASRAGLAVTDTQYF
TRBJ1-1 | TRBV4-3 | NA | NA | TGCGCCAGCAGCCTCTTGGGGTCAGGGAACACTGAAGCTTTCTTT | CASSLLGSGNTEAFF
TRBJ1-2 | TRBV6-5 | few | NA | TGTGCCAGCAGCGAGGGGGGGGCATGGGGCTACACCTTC | CASSEGGAWGYTF
TRBJ1-1 | TRBV7-8 | NA | NA | TGTGCCAGCAGCTTAGGGAACAGGGCGGTGAACACTGAAGCTTTCTTT | CASSLGNRAVNTEAFF
TRBJ2-1 | TRBV7-3 | NA | NA | TGTGCCAGCAGCCCCGATGGGGCGGGCTCAGGCCATGAGCAGTTCTTC | CASSPDGAGSGHEQFF
TRBJ2-2 | TRBV19 | NA | TRBD2 | TGTGCCAGTAGTGTCATCGGGACTAGCGGGGCCGGCGGGGAGCTGTTTTTT | CASSVIGTSGAGGELFF
TRBJ2-2 | TRBV4-1 | NA | NA | TGCGCCAGCAGCCAAGTATCCGGGACCGGGGAGCTGTTTTTT | CASSQVSGTGELFF
TRBJ2-3 | TRBV27 | NA | TRBD2 | TGTGCCAGCAGTGATAGCGGGGGGGCGGGTGGCACAGATACGCAGTATTTT | CASSDSGGAGGTDTQYF
TRBJ2-2 | TRBV30 | NA | TRBD1 | TGTGCCTGGCGTAGACAGGGGACCGGGGAGCTGTTTTTT | CAWRRQGTGELFF
TRBJ2-2 | TRBV6-5 | NA | NA | TGTGCCAGCAGTTATGGGGGTAGGACCGGGGAGCTGTTTTTT | CASSYGGRTGELFF
TRBJ2-3 | TRBV5-6 | NA | NA | TGTGCCAGCAGCTTGGTGACGCAAGATACGCAGTATTTT | CASSLVTQDTQYF
TRBJ2-2 | TRBV4-3 | NA | TRBD2 | TGCGCCAGCAGCCAAGTGAGAGTCATGGGACTAGCGGGGCTGAACACCGGGGAGCTGTTTTTT | CASSQVRVMGLAGLNTGELFF
TRBJ1-3 | TRBV4-3 | few | NA | TGCGCCAGCAGCCAAGTGCTCTTGGCGGGACGGAGCTCTGGAAACACCATATATTTT | CASSQVLLAGRSSGNTIYF
TRBJ2-2 | TRBV19 | NA | NA | TGTGCCAGTAGTAATCAGGGCCAAGGCAAGCTGTTTTTT | CASSNQGQGKLFF
TRBJ2-3 | TRBV5-1 | NA | TRBD2 | TGCGCCAGCAGCGCAAGGCTAGCGGGGGGCGGCACAGATACGCAGTATTTT | CASSARLAGGGTDTQYF
TRBJ2-5 | TRBV14 | NA | NA | TGTGCCAGCAGCCAAGGGAGAGAGACCCAGTACTTC | CASSQGRETQYF
TRBJ2-2 | TRBV7-6 | NA | TRBD2 | TGTGCCAGCAGCCCCGGGACGGGGGGATTAGGCGGGGAGCTGTTTTTT | CASSPGTGGLGGELFF
TRBJ1-2 | TRBV7-2 | NA | NA | TGTGCCAGCAGATCGGGACTCTTCTCCTATGGCTACACCTTC | CASRSGLFSYGYTF